Each of the 12 T cell receptor beta chains below was sequenced from the same sample in a study of blood T cell repertoires in COVID-19. This table comes from immunoSEQ multiplex PCR, and its TCRdb copy is limited to in-frame clones, with some not included. The table includes around 120,000 clones, around nine tenths detected once. The material sequenced was peripheral blood. The receptors come from a man aged 50 to 60 with active COVID-19.

CDR3 sequence reads: CATSRDLKVAGGQETQYF. The CDR3, as DNA: TGTGCCACCAGCAGAGATCTGAAGGTAGCGGGGGGCCAAGAGACCCAGTACTTC. The V gene is TRBV15, the J gene TRBJ2-5, with 10 bases aligning to TRBD2. Germline CDR1 is LNHNV and CDR2 is YYDKDF (reference sequence). This CDR3 comprises 18 residues. Losses at the gene ends were 0 bases for V and 1 base for J; bases not matched to a gene: 8.

This clone was observed a single time. V and J are TRBV2 and TRBJ2-7; 8 positions agree with TRBD2. Trimming removed 6 bases from V and 4 bases from J; junction bases left unmatched: 8. This CDR3 is 14 amino acids long. From germline, CDR1 is SNHLY and CDR2 FYNNEI. In DNA, the CDR3 is TGTGCCAGCAGAGTGGGAGCGGGAGCGTACGAGCAGTACGTC. Translating gives CASRVGAGAYEQYV.

The sample holds one count of this clone. CDR3 region: CASSVGPGPATEAFF. Here the CDR3 DNA reads TGTGCCAGCAGCGTAGGTCCTGGGCCCGCCACTGAAGCTTTCTTT. The chain couples TRBV9 to TRBJ1-1; no clear D. Between the trimmed V and J ends, which lost 0 bases and 4 bases, there was a span of 13 bases. The CDR3 runs 15 residues. In germline, CDR1 is SGDLS, CDR2 YYNGEE.

V gene TRBV4-2 combines with J gene TRBJ2-1; 13 bases line up with TRBD2. The V and J ends lost 3 bases and 6 bases, in that order; junction bases with no gene match: 8. The CDR3 contains 17 residues. Germline CDR1 and CDR2: LGHNA and YNFKEQ. The CDR3 DNA sequence: TGTGCCAGCAGCCAGACTAGCGGGAGGACGGGGGTCAATGAGCAGTTCTTC. This gives the protein CASSQTSGRTGVNEQFF.

The chain carries TRBV6-5 and TRBJ2-5; 8 bases agree with TRBD2. The CDR3 totals 15 residues. Unmatched junction bases numbered 8, after V lost 4 bases and J lost 4 bases. Germline values: CDR1 MNHEY, CDR2 SVGAGI. CDR3 nucleotides: TGTGCCAGCAGTTCCTCGGGACTAGTCCCAGAGACCCAGTACTTC. Its translation is CASSSSGLVPETQYF.

This chain joins TRBV4-1 and TRBJ2-7; weak D call: TRBD2 (5 bases). V shed 3 bases and J shed 1 base, with 7 bases lying between them. Germline lookup yields CDR1 MGHRA and CDR2 YSYEKL. CDR3 size: 13 residues. This CDR3 reads CASSQSGSYEQYF. The CDR3 nucleotides are TGCGCCAGCAGCCAGTCGGGATCCTACGAGCAGTACTTC.

CDR3 residues: CASSYSPRSGLQQETQYF. In nucleotides, the CDR3 is TGTGCCAGCAGTTACTCGCCTCGCTCGGGACTCCAACAAGAGACCCAGTACTTC. The chain carries TRBV6-2 or TRBV6-3 and TRBJ2-5; possibly TRBD2 for D (6 bases). This CDR3 region has 18 residues. Germline CDR1 reads MNHEY; CDR2 reads SVGEGT. Trimming shortened V by 0 bases and J by 2 bases, and 19 bases separated the two germline ends.

This chain links TRBV14 with TRBJ2-1; possible D gene TRBD2, 5 bases. Germline CDR1 and CDR2: SGHDN and FVKESK. V lost 2 bases to trimming and J lost 4 bases, with 9 bases between them. The CDR3 sequence is 14 residues long. This CDR3 reads CASSQRSGYNEQFF. CDR3 DNA: TGTGCCAGCAGCCAACGAAGCGGATACAATGAGCAGTTCTTC.

V usage is TRBV11-2 and J usage is TRBJ1-6; D uncertain. The ends were cut back, 1 base at V and 5 bases at J, with 9 bases in the middle. The CDR3 runs 15 residues. Germline CDR1 SGHAT, CDR2 FQNNGV. This chain's CDR3 is CASSLARVNNSPLHF. The CDR3 nucleotides read TGTGCCAGCAGCTTAGCGAGGGTCAATAATTCACCCCTCCACTTT.

The V call is TRBV5-4, the J call TRBJ1-2; the match to TRBD1 covers 9 bases. CDR3 size: 15 residues. J lost 2 bases, V lost 1 base, and 3 bases had no gene match. Germline V gives CDR1 SGHNT, CDR2 YYREEE (reference sequence). CDR3: CASSLYTGGNYGYTF. The CDR3 DNA reads as TGTGCCAGCAGCTTGTACACAGGGGGCAACTATGGCTACACCTTC.

J is TRBJ2-1 and V is TRBV19, with D maybe TRBD1 (5 bases). Germline assignment: CDR1 LNHDA and CDR2 SQIVND (reference sequence). Trimming removed 0 bases from V and 9 bases from J, with 15 bases in between. The CDR3 is 15 amino acids. For the CDR3, the DNA is TGTGCCAGTAGTATAGACAGGGCCCCTATAGGTGAGCAGTTCTTC. Encoded protein: CASSIDRAPIGEQFF.

This sequence joins TRBV20-1 and TRBJ2-3, with 8 bases identical to TRBD1. J lost 4 bases, V lost 3 bases, and 6 bases had no gene match. The CDR3 sequence is 14 residues long. Germline CDR1 is DFQATT and CDR2 is SNEGSKA (reference sequence). The CDR3 DNA sequence: TGCAGTGCTAGTTCCCGGACAGGGCCAGATACGCAGTATTTT. Its protein is CSASSRTGPDTQYF.